This TCR beta chain was recorded in a study of CD8 T cells in ankylosing spondylitis (dated by TCRdb to about 2017). For the study in its entirety: T cell receptor beta repertoires were profiled in healthy donors and ankylosing spondylitis patients so that disease-linked TCR variants could be found. The full study cohort was made up of 25 ankylosing spondylitis patients and 108 healthy donors. Peripheral blood was sampled, and synovial fluid was also collected from ankylosing spondylitis patients.

What the authors observed across the whole study: A TCR beta motif made up of several highly homologous amino acid variants appeared to be characteristic of blood from ankylosing spondylitis patients. The disease-linked clones showed a CD8+ phenotype and occurred at relatively low frequencies in peripheral blood. The disease-linked clones were reported to be significantly enriched in matched synovial fluid samples from ankylosing spondylitis patients. Some motif variants were previously reported in synovial fluid and blood of reactive arthritis patients, suggesting common disease-initiation mechanisms.

The instrument was an Illumina HiSeq 2500. TCR beta libraries were prepared by quantitative 5'-RACE with molecular barcodes. The published analysis was carried out like this. Disease-linked TCR variants were identified with a new computational method built on a probabilistic model of VDJ rearrangement. TCRdb itself trimmed the public reads at Q25 with fastp, ran MiXCR and retained productive beta chains. Identical CDR3 proteins give one entry, which carries the most common genes and DNA. V and J calls and clone size were set by TCRdb, not the authors. This sample lists hundreds of thousands of distinct CDR3 sequences; approximately 10% were detected once. The ten largest clonotypes hold about 0.49% of the sample. The CDR3 measures 17 amino acids from cysteine to phenylalanine. The kept DNA is CDR3 alone, 51 bases in frame from the first base. Trimming takes 0 bases off V and 3 bases off J; junction bases not matched to a gene: 9. The germline V gene specifies SGHRS as CDR1 and YFSETQ as CDR2.

Turning to this clonotype: Its antigen has not been determined. There are no base qualities to consult, and no much larger clone falls within one base.

The sequence derives from a male donor with ankylosing spondylitis. Sequencing was done on a sample of blood, either unsorted or a sorted T cell fraction (not recorded which). Here the chain combines TRBV5-1 and TRBJ2-1; TRBD1 fits 7 bases in the junction. The nucleotides read TGCGCCAGCAGCTTGGGTTTAGGGGGCCGGGTCTACAATGAGCAGTTCTTC. It translates to CASSLGLGGRVYNEQFF.